A selection of T cell receptor beta chains follows, all from one sample in a study of blood T cells in healthy people across ages. TCRdb reprocessed the 5' RACE reads with MiXCR, giving one entry per CDR3 protein. This sample yields roughly 720,000 distinct CDR3 sequences, of which less than 70% are seen a single time; around 40% belongs to the top ten. The sequenced sample was blood. These receptors were obtained from a man aged 80 or over in good health. The CDR3 runs from the conserved cysteine through the conserved F or W. The order of the fields is D gene, clone size, V gene, J gene, CDR3 protein, CDR3 DNA. The D gene is left open where the match is weak. Clone size appears in some rows only: once, few, many, or a class for an expanded clone.

D gene: TRBD2; clone size: NA; V gene: TRBV10-3; J gene: TRBJ2-7; CDR3 protein: CAISDQLAGVTYEQYF; CDR3 DNA: TGTGCCATCAGTGACCAACTAGCGGGAGTAACCTACGAGCAGTACTTC
D gene: NA; clone size: NA; V gene: TRBV5-1; J gene: TRBJ2-7; CDR3 protein: CASAFDRGDTYEQYF; CDR3 DNA: TGCGCCAGCGCCTTCGACCGAGGGGACACCTACGAGCAGTACTTC
D gene: NA; clone size: few; V gene: TRBV3-1; J gene: TRBJ1-6; CDR3 protein: CASSQGSPLHF; CDR3 DNA: TGTGCCAGCAGCCAAGGGTCACCCCTCCACTTT
D gene: NA; clone size: few; V gene: TRBV5-1; J gene: TRBJ2-7; CDR3 protein: CASSLINRDYEQYF; CDR3 DNA: TGCGCCAGCAGCTTGATAAACAGGGACTACGAGCAGTACTTC
D gene: NA; clone size: few; V gene: TRBV12-3/TRBV12-4; J gene: TRBJ1-2; CDR3 protein: CASSFLGQGSGYTF; CDR3 DNA: TGTGCCAGCAGTTTTCTGGGACAAGGATCTGGCTACACCTTC
D gene: NA; clone size: many; V gene: TRBV2; J gene: TRBJ2-7; CDR3 protein: CASFRDTNYEQYF; CDR3 DNA: TGTGCCAGTTTCCGGGACACCAACTACGAGCAGTACTTC
D gene: NA; clone size: NA; V gene: TRBV6-5; J gene: TRBJ2-7; CDR3 protein: CASSYAPGTYEQYF; CDR3 DNA: TGTGCCAGCAGTTACGCCCCGGGGACGTACGAGCAGTACTTC
D gene: NA; clone size: few; V gene: TRBV27; J gene: TRBJ2-1; CDR3 protein: CAIQGPGEQFF; CDR3 DNA: TGTGCCATCCAGGGACCGGGTGAGCAGTTCTTC
D gene: TRBD1; clone size: NA; V gene: TRBV5-1; J gene: TRBJ2-5; CDR3 protein: CASSSRDREGETQYF; CDR3 DNA: TGCGCCAGCAGCTCCCGGGACAGGGAGGGAGAGACCCAGTACTTC
D gene: NA; clone size: NA; V gene: TRBV20-1; J gene: TRBJ1-5; CDR3 protein: CSATRGQGASNQPQHF; CDR3 DNA: TGCAGTGCTACCCGGGGACAAGGGGCGAGCAATCAGCCCCAGCATTTT
D gene: NA; clone size: NA; V gene: TRBV20-1; J gene: TRBJ2-5; CDR3 protein: CSAKTVQETQYF; CDR3 DNA: TGCAGTGCTAAGACCGTTCAAGAGACCCAGTACTTC
D gene: NA; clone size: NA; V gene: TRBV7-9; J gene: TRBJ2-7; CDR3 protein: CASSRSGRTYEQYF; CDR3 DNA: TGTGCCAGCAGCCGATCAGGGCGCACCTACGAGCAGTACTTC
D gene: NA; clone size: few; V gene: TRBV18; J gene: TRBJ1-2; CDR3 protein: CASSPVGGTGYGYTF; CDR3 DNA: TGTGCCAGCTCACCTGTGGGGGGGACTGGCTATGGCTACACCTTC
D gene: NA; clone size: NA; V gene: TRBV28; J gene: TRBJ1-6; CDR3 protein: CASSLLAGWVGSPLHF; CDR3 DNA: TGTGCCAGCAGTTTATTAGCAGGGTGGGTAGGATCACCCCTCCACTTT
D gene: NA; clone size: NA; V gene: TRBV9; J gene: TRBJ2-1; CDR3 protein: CASSALSANWDEQFF; CDR3 DNA: TGTGCCAGCAGCGCGTTGTCAGCCAACTGGGATGAGCAGTTCTTC
D gene: NA; clone size: many; V gene: TRBV6-5; J gene: TRBJ2-1; CDR3 protein: CASRWDSYNEQFF; CDR3 DNA: TGTGCCAGCAGGTGGGACTCCTACAATGAGCAGTTCTTC
D gene: NA; clone size: NA; V gene: TRBV5-1; J gene: TRBJ2-5; CDR3 protein: CASSWTWIETQYF; CDR3 DNA: TGCGCCAGCAGCTGGACCTGGATAGAGACCCAGTACTTC
D gene: NA; clone size: few; V gene: TRBV3-1; J gene: TRBJ2-1; CDR3 protein: CASSRLAEEQFF; CDR3 DNA: TGTGCCAGCAGTCGACTGGCAGAAGAGCAGTTCTTC
D gene: NA; clone size: NA; V gene: TRBV21-1; J gene: TRBJ2-7; CDR3 protein: CASNGTDKKYEQYF; CDR3 DNA: TGTGCCAGCAACGGGACAGACAAAAAGTACGAGCAGTACTTC
D gene: NA; clone size: NA; V gene: TRBV7-9; J gene: TRBJ2-7; CDR3 protein: CASSGKASGETSYNEQYF; CDR3 DNA: TGTGCCAGCAGCGGTAAAGCTTCGGGAGAAACCTCCTACAATGAGCAGTACTTC
D gene: TRBD2; clone size: few; V gene: TRBV27; J gene: TRBJ2-1; CDR3 protein: CASSFRGGNYNEQFF; CDR3 DNA: TGTGCCAGCAGTTTCCGCGGGGGGAACTACAATGAGCAGTTCTTC
D gene: NA; clone size: few; V gene: TRBV7-2; J gene: TRBJ2-5; CDR3 protein: CASSLWDRVKQYF; CDR3 DNA: TGTGCCAGCAGCTTATGGGACCGCGTGAAGCAGTACTTC
D gene: NA; clone size: NA; V gene: TRBV20-1; J gene: TRBJ2-7; CDR3 protein: CSASPFRPYPRLYEQYF; CDR3 DNA: TGCAGTGCTAGCCCGTTCAGACCCTATCCTAGGCTCTACGAGCAGTACTTC
D gene: NA; clone size: few; V gene: TRBV3-1; J gene: TRBJ2-3; CDR3 protein: CASSPILWQPERHRYAYF; CDR3 DNA: TGTGCCAGCAGCCCCATATTGTGGCAGCCCGAGAGGCACAGATACGCGTATTTT